These T cell receptor beta chains were read from a single sample in a study of control samples from healthy donors and cancer patients. The assay was immunoSEQ multiplex PCR, and TCRdb's table has in-frame clones only and misses some. This table holds 170,000 or so clones, about 91% found once. The specimen sequenced was blood. Source of these receptors: a woman aged 40 to 50 in good health. Each CDR3 is given with its conserved first and last residue. The D gene is left open where the match is weak. Size tells how often a clone was seen (once, few, many) or the class of an expanded clone, and some rows leave it out.

TRBJ1-5 | . | TRBV28 | . | CASSQDLNQPQHF | TGTGCCAGCAGTCAAGACTTGAATCAGCCCCAGCATTTT
TRBJ1-2 | . | TRBV19 | . | CATNHPQVEGANGYTF | TGTGCCACTAACCATCCCCAGGTCGAGGGTGCGAATGGCTACACCTTC
TRBJ1-2 | . | TRBV7-9 | . | CASSLVLRQGNGYTF | TGTGCCAGCAGCTTAGTTCTTCGGCAGGGAAATGGCTACACCTTC
TRBJ1-2 | . | TRBV9 | . | CASSVGQGGYGYTF | TGTGCCAGCAGCGTAGGGCAGGGAGGCTATGGCTACACCTTC
TRBJ1-3 | . | TRBV10-3 | . | CAITGGGTGNTIYF | TGTGCCATCACCGGGGGGGGAACTGGAAACACCATATATTTT
TRBJ2-5 | . | TRBV12-1 | . | CASKGSAPGLVCETQYF | TGTGCCAGCAAAGGTTCCGCACCGGGACTAGTATGTGAGACCCAGTACTTC
TRBJ2-5 | few | TRBV5-4 | TRBD1 | CASSSGTGDQETQYF | TGTGCCAGCAGTTCCGGGACAGGGGATCAAGAGACCCAGTACTTC
TRBJ1-6 | . | TRBV9 | TRBD1 | CASSVMGQANSPLHF | TGTGCCAGCAGCGTTATGGGACAGGCGAATTCACCCCTCCACTTT
TRBJ1-2 | . | TRBV14 | . | CASSPGTSRSGYTF | TGTGCCAGCAGCCCGGGGACCTCCCGGAGCGGCTACACCTTC
TRBJ2-3 | . | TRBV4-2 | TRBD2 | CASSQRTSGGAGDTQYF | TGTGCCAGCAGCCAACGGACTAGCGGGGGGGCCGGAGATACGCAGTATTTT
TRBJ2-7 | . | TRBV2 | . | CASSGGYEQYF | TGTGCCAGCAGTGGGGGATACGAGCAGTACTTC
TRBJ1-2 | . | TRBV7-8 | . | CASSFGTQGLSTF | TGTGCCAGCAGCTTTGGGACGCAGGGTTTAAGCACCTTC
TRBJ1-2 | . | TRBV7-2 | TRBD1 | CASSGQAGGPYGYTF | TGTGCCAGCAGCGGCCAGGCAGGGGGGCCGTATGGCTACACCTTC
TRBJ2-3 | . | TRBV2 | TRBD1 | CASSVRGGRGLTDTQYF | TGTGCCAGCAGTGTACGTGGGGGCAGGGGGCTCACAGATACGCAGTATTTT
TRBJ2-3 | . | TRBV25-1 | TRBD2 | CASSTGGRTDTQYF | TGTGCCAGCAGTACGGGGGGAAGGACAGATACGCAGTATTTT
TRBJ2-5 | . | TRBV29-1 | . | CSAEGPGIETQYF | TGCAGCGCTGAAGGTCCAGGGATAGAGACCCAGTACTTC
TRBJ2-3 | . | TRBV2 | TRBD1 | CASGTVRDADTQYF | TGTGCCAGTGGGACAGTACGTGATGCGGATACGCAGTATTTT
TRBJ2-1 | . | TRBV7-9 | . | CASSSGAQWDYNEQFF | TGTGCCAGCAGCTCCGGGGCTCAATGGGATTACAATGAGCAGTTCTTC
TRBJ2-2 | . | TRBV13 | . | CASSYGPQPDGELFF | TGTGCCAGCAGCTATGGGCCACAACCTGACGGGGAGCTGTTTTTT
TRBJ2-1 | . | TRBV10-1 | . | CASSGRETSLHEQFF | TGCGCCAGCAGTGGAAGGGAGACTAGTCTGCATGAGCAGTTCTTC
TRBJ2-1 | once | TRBV5-4 | . | CASSLVGLNNEQFF | TGTGCCAGCAGCTTGGTGGGCCTCAACAATGAGCAGTTCTTC
TRBJ2-2 | . | TRBV5-6 | . | CASSPPWPQIGELFF | TGTGCCAGCAGCCCCCCCTGGCCCCAGATCGGGGAGCTGTTTTTT
TRBJ2-1 | . | TRBV3-1/TRBV3-2 | . | CASSQFVRGDNEQFF | TGTGCCAGCAGCCAATTTGTACGGGGCGACAATGAGCAGTTCTTC
TRBJ1-2 | . | TRBV5-1 | . | CASSLAGRGPGYTF | TGCGCCAGCAGCTTGGCCGGCCGGGGACCTGGCTACACCTTC
TRBJ2-1 | . | TRBV7-3 | TRBD2 | CASSTRGTSGVGEQFF | TGTGCCAGCAGCACCCGGGGGACTAGCGGTGTTGGTGAGCAGTTCTTC
TRBJ2-5 | . | TRBV5-4 | TRBD1 | CASSIRGRETQYF | TGTGCCAGCAGCATCAGGGGGCGAGAGACCCAGTACTTC
TRBJ2-1 | . | TRBV10-3 | . | CAISDEGEGEQFF | TGTGCCATCAGTGACGAGGGCGAAGGAGAGCAGTTCTTC
TRBJ2-2 | . | TRBV19 | . | CASIKGQGGELFF | TGTGCCAGTATTAAGGGGCAAGGCGGGGAGCTGTTTTTT
TRBJ2-5 | . | TRBV19 | . | CASKEGAGKTQYF | TGTGCCAGTAAGGAAGGGGCCGGAAAGACCCAGTACTTC
TRBJ2-7 | . | TRBV6-5 | . | CASSNKESYEQYF | TGTGCCAGCAGTAACAAGGAATCCTACGAGCAGTACTTC
TRBJ1-2 | . | TRBV4-1 | TRBD1 | CASSHPGQGINYGYTF | TGCGCCAGCAGCCACCCGGGACAGGGGATTAACTATGGCTACACCTTC
TRBJ2-2 | . | TRBV10-2 | . | CASSDTELGTGELFF | TGCGCCAGCAGTGATACCGAATTGGGCACCGGGGAGCTGTTTTTT
TRBJ1-2 | few | TRBV5-1 | TRBD1 | CASSLGQGAYGYTF | TGCGCCAGCAGCTTGGGACAGGGGGCCTATGGCTACACCTTC
TRBJ2-1 | . | TRBV25-1 | . | CATQGYNEQFF | TGTGCCACGCAGGGTTACAATGAGCAGTTCTTC
TRBJ2-7 | . | TRBV11-2 | . | CASSLGQLEQYF | TGTGCCAGCAGCTTAGGTCAGCTCGAGCAGTACTTC
TRBJ2-2 | . | TRBV18 | . | CASSPELTGTGELFF | TGTGCCAGCTCACCAGAGTTAACTGGAACCGGGGAGCTGTTTTTT
TRBJ2-5 | . | TRBV5-1 | . | CASSRRGGFDGETQYF | TGCGCCAGCAGCCGCCGAGGAGGGTTCGATGGAGAGACCCAGTACTTC
TRBJ1-1 | . | TRBV6-5 | . | CASKRGTGTDEAFF | TGTGCCAGCAAACGCGGGACGGGAACAGATGAAGCTTTCTTT
TRBJ2-7 | . | TRBV15 | TRBD1 | CATSRERSGTVPYEQYF | TGTGCCACCAGCAGAGAAAGGTCCGGGACAGTCCCCTACGAGCAGTACTTC
TRBJ2-3 | . | TRBV7-6 | . | CASSPHPANGADTQYF | TGTGCCAGCAGCCCCCACCCCGCCAATGGGGCAGATACGCAGTATTTT
TRBJ2-2 | . | TRBV2 | TRBD1 | CASSPGTGNTGELFF | TGTGCCAGCAGCCCCGGGACAGGGAACACCGGGGAGCTGTTTTTT
TRBJ1-4 | few | TRBV5-1 | TRBD1 | CASRQGSDEKLFF | TGCGCCAGCAGACAGGGGTCGGATGAAAAACTGTTTTTT
TRBJ1-1 | . | TRBV19 | . | CASSIDSGNTEAFF | TGTGCCAGTAGTATAGACTCAGGGAACACTGAAGCTTTCTTT
TRBJ2-3 | . | TRBV27 | . | CASSLKGPASTDTQYF | TGTGCCAGCAGTTTAAAGGGGCCTGCCTCCACAGATACGCAGTATTTT